This TCR beta chain was captured in a study of blood T cell repertoires in COVID-19. Across the whole study: The United States, Italy and Spain supplied acute and convalescent COVID-19 samples.

Repertoires were generated with immunoSEQ multiplex PCR, while TCRdb's copy carries only in-frame clones and drops some. The profile shows 220,000 or so clones, 70% to 90% of them singletons. Trimming cost V 3 bases and J 1 base; bases outside gene matches: 8. Looked up from germline, CDR1 is GTSNPN and CDR2 is SVGIG (reference sequence). The CDR3 is 16 amino acids. The sequence was obtained from a woman between 50 and 59 years old with COVID-19, enrolled during active disease. Sample: peripheral blood. The chain recombines TRBV30 with TRBJ2-2; 7 bases map to TRBD1. The CDR3 DNA follows: TGTGCCTGGAGGGGCAGAAGGACAGGGAACACCGGGGAGCTGTTTTTT. Protein sequence: CAWRGRRTGNTGELFF.